Below, one T cell receptor beta chain is given with its context. The target antigen is unknown. This sample was taken from a study of shared clonotypes between healthy human individuals. Study observations and caveats: For naive CD4 cells, approximately 5% of clonotypes were shared across a handful of donors.

Measured with immunoSEQ multiplex PCR; TCRdb has only the in-frame clones, and not every one. Among roughly 2 million clones listed, roughly 95% were seen once. V trimming: 5 bases; J trimming: 7 bases; junction bases outside the gene matches: 11. Germline loops: CDR1 SGHVS, CDR2 FQNEAQ. This CDR3 region has 16 residues. This receptor was identified in a man aged 18 to 29 in good health. Sequencing used naive CD4+ T cells sorted from blood. The subset denotes: CD45RA+ positively selected. This sequence joins TRBV7-8 and TRBJ2-1; 10 nucleotides agree with TRBD2. CDR3 region: CASSVGPAGGPNEQFF. The DNA of the CDR3 is TGTGCCAGCAGCGTTGGTCCAGCGGGAGGGCCGAATGAGCAGTTCTTC.